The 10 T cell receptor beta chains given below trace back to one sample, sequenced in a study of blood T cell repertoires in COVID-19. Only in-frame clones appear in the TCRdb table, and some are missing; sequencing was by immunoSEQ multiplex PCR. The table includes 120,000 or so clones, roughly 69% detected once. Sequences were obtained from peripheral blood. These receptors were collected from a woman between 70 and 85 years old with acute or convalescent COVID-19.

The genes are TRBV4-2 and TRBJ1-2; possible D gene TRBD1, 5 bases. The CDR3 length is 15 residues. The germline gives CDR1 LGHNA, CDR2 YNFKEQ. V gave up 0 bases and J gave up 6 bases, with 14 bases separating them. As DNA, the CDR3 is TGTGCCAGCAGCCAAGATATGACAGTGGGCCATGGCTACACCTTC. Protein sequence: CASSQDMTVGHGYTF.

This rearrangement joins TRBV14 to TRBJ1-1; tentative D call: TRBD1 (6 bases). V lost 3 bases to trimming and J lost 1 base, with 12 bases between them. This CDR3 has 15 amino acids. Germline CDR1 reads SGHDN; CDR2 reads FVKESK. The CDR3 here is CASSQLGGRNTEAFF. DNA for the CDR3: TGTGCCAGCAGCCAGTTGGGGGGGCGGAACACTGAAGCTTTCTTT.

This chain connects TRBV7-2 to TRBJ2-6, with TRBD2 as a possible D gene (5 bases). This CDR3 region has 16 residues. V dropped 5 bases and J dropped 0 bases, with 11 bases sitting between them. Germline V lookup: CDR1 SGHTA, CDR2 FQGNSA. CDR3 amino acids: CASSRGVISGANVLTF. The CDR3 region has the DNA TGTGCCAGCAGCCGGGGAGTGATCTCTGGGGCCAACGTCCTGACTTTC.

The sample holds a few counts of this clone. CDR3 loop: CASSLGQSTDTQYF. CDR3 DNA sequence: TGTGCCAGCAGCTTAGGACAGAGCACAGATACGCAGTATTTT. The chain uses TRBV7-9 and TRBJ2-3; D might be TRBD1 (5 bases). Germline values: CDR1 SEHNR, CDR2 FQNEAQ (reference sequence). Trimming removed 1 base from V and 0 bases from J, with 5 bases in between. The CDR3 sequence is 14 residues long.

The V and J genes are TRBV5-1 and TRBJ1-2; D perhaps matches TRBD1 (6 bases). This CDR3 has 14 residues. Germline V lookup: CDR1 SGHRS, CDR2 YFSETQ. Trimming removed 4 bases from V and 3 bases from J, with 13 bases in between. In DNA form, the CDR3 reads TGCGCCAGCAGCCGACCTGGGGGCGACTATGGCTACACCTTC. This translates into CASSRPGGDYGYTF.

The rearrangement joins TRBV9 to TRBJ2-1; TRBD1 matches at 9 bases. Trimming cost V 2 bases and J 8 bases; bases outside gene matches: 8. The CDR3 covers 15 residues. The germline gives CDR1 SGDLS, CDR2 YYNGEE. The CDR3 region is CASSVRDRVVDEQFF. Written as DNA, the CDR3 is TGTGCCAGCAGCGTCCGGGACAGGGTGGTGGATGAGCAGTTCTTC.

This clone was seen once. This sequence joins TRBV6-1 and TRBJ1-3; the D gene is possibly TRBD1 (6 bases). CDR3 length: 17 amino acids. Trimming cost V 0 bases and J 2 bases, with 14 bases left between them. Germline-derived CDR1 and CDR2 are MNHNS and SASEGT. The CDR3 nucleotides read TGTGCCAGCAGTGAAGCCCCGATGACAGGCCCTGGAAACACCATATATTTT. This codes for CASSEAPMTGPGNTIYF.

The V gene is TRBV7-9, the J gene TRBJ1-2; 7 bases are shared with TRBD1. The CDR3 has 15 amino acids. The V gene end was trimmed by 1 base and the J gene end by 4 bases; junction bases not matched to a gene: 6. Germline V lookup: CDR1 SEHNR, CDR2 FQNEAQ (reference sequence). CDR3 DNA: TGTGCCAGCAGCTTAGGACAGGGAGGCTTCTATGGCTACACCTTC. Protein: CASSLGQGGFYGYTF.

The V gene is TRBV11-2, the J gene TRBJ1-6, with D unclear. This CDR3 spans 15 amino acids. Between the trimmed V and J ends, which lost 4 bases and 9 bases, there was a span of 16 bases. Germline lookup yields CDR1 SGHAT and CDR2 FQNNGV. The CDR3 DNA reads TGTGCCAGCAGCTCCTCCGGGTCAATTAGTTCACCCCTCCACTTT. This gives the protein CASSSSGSISSPLHF.

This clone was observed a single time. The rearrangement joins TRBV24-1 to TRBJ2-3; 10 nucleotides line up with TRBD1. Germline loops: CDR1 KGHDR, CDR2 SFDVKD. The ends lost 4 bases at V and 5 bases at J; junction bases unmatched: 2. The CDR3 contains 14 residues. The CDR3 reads CATSEGQGGDTQYF. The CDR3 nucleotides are TGTGCCACCAGTGAAGGACAGGGGGGAGATACGCAGTATTTT.